Presented here are 9 T cell receptor beta chains from one specimen sequenced in a study of blood T cell repertoires in COVID-19. Data came from immunoSEQ multiplex PCR; TCRdb stores just in-frame clones and leaves some out. The sample includes about 100,000 clones, roughly 90% of them seen just once. The sample comprised peripheral blood. Every receptor here comes from a man aged 50-59 years with active COVID-19.

The rearrangement links TRBV15 to TRBJ1-2, with no clear D. This CDR3 contains 14 residues. Germline V gives CDR1 LNHNV, CDR2 YYDKDF (reference sequence). V shed 5 bases and J shed 4 bases, with 14 bases lying between them. In DNA, the CDR3 is TGTGCCACCAGCCTCGCCACCCGGGGCTATGGCTACACCTTC. Translating it yields CATSLATRGYGYTF. Variable domain in full (rest from reference TRBV15 and TRBJ1-2): DAMVIQNPRYQVTQFGKPVTLSCSQTLNHNVMYWYQQKSSQAPKLLFHYYDKDFNNEADTPDNFQSRRPNTSFCFLDIRSPGLGDTAMYLCATSLATRGYGYTFGSGTRLTVV.

The gene calls are TRBV11-3 and TRBJ2-3, with D tentatively TRBD1 (6 bases). The V gene's germline CDR1 is SGHNT and CDR2 YENEEA. CDR3 length: 14 amino acids. Between the trimmed V and J ends, which lost 0 bases and 6 bases, there was a span of 10 bases. CDR3 bases: TGTGCCAGCAGCTTAGAGCAGGGGTCGGATACGCAGTATTTT. Translation gives CASSLEQGSDTQYF.

The chain joins TRBV5-1 to TRBJ2-7; D is perhaps TRBD2 (5 bases). The germline V gene encodes CDR1 SGHRS and CDR2 YFSETQ. Trimming pared 0 bases from V and 5 bases from J, leaving 27 bases between. The CDR3 sequence is 19 residues long. The CDR3 DNA follows: TGCGCCAGCAGCTTGGCGGCCAGGAGGAAGGACCTCGGAGGTCACGAGCAGTACTTC. It translates to CASSLAARRKDLGGHEQYF.

This clone was recorded once. The chain carries TRBV6-5 and TRBJ2-2, with D tentatively TRBD1 (6 bases). Trimming took 6 bases from V and 1 from J, leaving 9 bases between them. Germline CDR1 MNHEY, CDR2 SVGAGI. This CDR3 is 14 amino acids long. CDR3 region: CASRKGQNTGELFF. The CDR3 nucleotides are TGTGCCAGCAGGAAGGGACAGAACACCGGGGAGCTGTTTTTT.

For this clone: The same CDR3 is also encoded by other DNA sequences in this sample. This rearrangement joins TRBV11-3 to TRBJ2-5; TRBD2 might be the D (5 bases). Germline CDR1 and CDR2: SGHNT and YENEEA. The CDR3 loop spans 13 amino acids. Trimming took off 1 base at V and 2 bases at J, with 5 bases between the two ends. CDR3 region: CASSLGLQETQYF. Here the CDR3 DNA reads TGTGCCAGCAGCTTAGGACTACAAGAGACCCAGTACTTC.

The chain combines TRBV19 with TRBJ1-4; no clear D. The CDR3 is 14 amino acids. V shed 3 bases and J shed 4 bases, with 9 bases lying between them. The V gene's germline CDR1 is LNHDA and CDR2 SQIVND (reference sequence). The CDR3 spells CASSIGGINEKLFF. The CDR3 bases are TGTGCCAGTAGTATTGGAGGAATTAATGAAAAACTGTTTTTT.

This clone was recorded only once. This chain uses TRBV19 with TRBJ1-3; D gene uncertain. CDR3 size: 13 residues. The germline CDR1 and CDR2 sequences are LNHDA and SQIVND (reference sequence). Deletions cut 6 bases from V and 8 bases from J, with 14 bases between. The CDR3 coding sequence is TGTGCCAGTAGGACGACGCGGAGGGACACCATATATTTT. It translates to CASRTTRRDTIYF.

The chain combines TRBV4-2 with TRBJ1-4, with unresolved D. The CDR3 runs to 12 residues. CDR1 and CDR2 from the germline V gene are LGHNA and YNFKEQ. V lost 4 bases, J lost 7 bases, and 7 bases lay in between. The CDR3 DNA reads TGTGCCAGCAGCCTTAGTCGTGAAAAACTGTTTTTT. This encodes CASSLSREKLFF.

V gene TRBV6-5 combines with J gene TRBJ2-1, with D possibly matching TRBD1 (7 bases). V lost 2 bases, J lost 8 bases, and 16 bases lay in between. The CDR3 loop spans 15 amino acids. CDR1 is MNHEY, CDR2 SVGAGI, per germline. CDR3 sequence (DNA): TGTGCCAGCAGTTACAGGAGGGGGCAGGTTGATGAGCAGTTCTTC. As protein: CASSYRRGQVDEQFF.